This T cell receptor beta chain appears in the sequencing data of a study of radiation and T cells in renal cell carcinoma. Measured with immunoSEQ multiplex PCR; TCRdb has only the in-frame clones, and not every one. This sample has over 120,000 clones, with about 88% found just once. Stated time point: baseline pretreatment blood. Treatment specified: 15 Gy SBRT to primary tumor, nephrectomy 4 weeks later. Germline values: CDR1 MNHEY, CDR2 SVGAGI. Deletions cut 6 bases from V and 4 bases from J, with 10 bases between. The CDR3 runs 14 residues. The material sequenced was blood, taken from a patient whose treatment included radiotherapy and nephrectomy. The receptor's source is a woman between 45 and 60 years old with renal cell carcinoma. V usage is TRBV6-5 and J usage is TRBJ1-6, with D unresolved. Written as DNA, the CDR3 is TGTGCCAGCAGAGGTCTGACATATAATTCACCCCTCCACTTT. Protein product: CASRGLTYNSPLHF.